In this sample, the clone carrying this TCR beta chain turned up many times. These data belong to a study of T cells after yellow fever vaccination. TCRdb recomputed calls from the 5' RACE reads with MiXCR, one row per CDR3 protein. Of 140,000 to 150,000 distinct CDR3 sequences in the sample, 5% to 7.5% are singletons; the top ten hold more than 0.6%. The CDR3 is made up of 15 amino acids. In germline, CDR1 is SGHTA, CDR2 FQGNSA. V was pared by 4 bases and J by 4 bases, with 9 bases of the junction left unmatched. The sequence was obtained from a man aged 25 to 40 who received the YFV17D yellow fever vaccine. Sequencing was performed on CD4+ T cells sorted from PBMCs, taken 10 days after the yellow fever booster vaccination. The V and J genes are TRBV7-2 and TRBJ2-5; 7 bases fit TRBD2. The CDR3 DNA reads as TGTGCCAGCAGCTCCGGGGGAGGGTCGATAGAGACCCAGTACTTC. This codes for CASSSGGGSIETQYF.